Listed here are 32 T cell receptor beta chains from one sample, sequenced in a study of blood T cells in healthy people across ages. Combining a sample-barcoded 5' primer with a J-beta primer mix, a second PCR ran for about 7 to 11 cycles. TCRdb passed the 5' RACE reads through MiXCR, listing each CDR3 protein once. The sample has 1.5 million to 2 million distinct CDR3 sequences; roughly 30% are singletons. Specimen: blood. These receptors originate from a woman in her twenties or thirties in good health.

This clonotype was picked up a small number of times. This chain uses TRBV20-1 with TRBJ1-6; TRBD1 is a possible D gene (6 bases). V lost 5 bases and J 5 bases, leaving 13 bases between the germline ends. The CDR3 sequence is 14 residues long. Germline V gene lookup returns CDR1 DFQATT and CDR2 SNEGSKA (reference sequence). CDR3 residues: CSAQDSRHNSPLHF. Here the CDR3 DNA reads TGCAGTGCTCAGGACAGCCGTCATAATTCACCCCTCCACTTT.

This clonotype turned up a few times. The chain uses TRBV20-1 and TRBJ1-2, with a weak D call TRBD1 (5 bases). The CDR3 spans 13 residues. Trimming stripped 7 bases from V and 3 bases from J, with 15 bases between. Looked up from germline, CDR1 is DFQATT and CDR2 is SNEGSKA (reference sequence). CDR3 in DNA: TGCAGTGGAAGGGGACTGAGCGACTATGGCTACACCTTC. This sequence encodes CSGRGLSDYGYTF.

This clonotype was observed a handful of times. The rearrangement joins TRBV11-2 to TRBJ2-5; the match to TRBD2 covers 9 bases. The CDR3 sequence is 14 residues long. The V and J ends lost 8 bases and 4 bases, in that order; junction bases with no gene match: 8. Germline V gene lookup returns CDR1 SGHAT and CDR2 FQNNGV. CDR3 bases: TGTGCCAGCGCCTCTGCGGGAGGGCCAGAGACCCAGTACTTC. Its protein is CASASAGGPETQYF. Complete variable domain (other parts from reference TRBV11-2 and TRBJ2-5): EAGVAQSPRYKIIEKRQSVAFWCNPISGHATLYWYQQILGQGPKLLIQFQNNGVVDDSQLPKDRFSAERLKGVDSTLKIQPAKLEDSAVYLCASASAGGPETQYFGPGTRLLVL.

This clonotype has a handful of counts. The chain is built from TRBV5-6 and TRBJ2-7; 7 bases map to TRBD1. Trimming cost V 4 bases and J 0 bases; bases outside gene matches: 4. Per the germline V gene, CDR1 is SGHDT and CDR2 is YYEEEE. The CDR3 loop spans 14 amino acids. The CDR3 sequence is CASSETGDSYEQYF. The DNA of the CDR3 is TGTGCCAGCAGCGAAACAGGGGACTCCTACGAGCAGTACTTC.

This clonotype was seen only a few times. The V gene is TRBV9, the J gene TRBJ1-2, with a weak D call TRBD1 (5 bases). Trimming shortened V by 0 bases and J by 8 bases, and 14 bases separated the two germline ends. Germline V lookup: CDR1 SGDLS, CDR2 YYNGEE. CDR3 length: 14 residues. The CDR3 nucleotides are TGTGCCAGCAGCGTAGAAGACAGCTGGAACGGCTACACCTTC. It is translated as CASSVEDSWNGYTF.

V is TRBV20-1 and J is TRBJ2-5, with D maybe TRBD2 (5 bases). The germline V gene has CDR1 DFQATT and CDR2 SNEGSKA (reference sequence). Trimming took off 4 bases at V and 1 base at J, with 10 bases between the two ends. The CDR3 totals 13 residues. CDR3 sequence reads: CSANGDIQETQYF. CDR3 sequence (DNA): TGCAGTGCTAACGGGGATATCCAAGAGACCCAGTACTTC.

This clonotype appeared a few times. The rearrangement uses TRBV24-1 and TRBJ2-1; D remains ambiguous. CDR3 length equals 14 residues. The ends were cut back, 4 bases at V and 4 bases at J, with 10 bases in the middle. Germline V gene sequence: CDR1 KGHDR, CDR2 SFDVKD. The CDR3 DNA sequence: TGTGCCACCAGTGACCCGAGAGGATACAATGAGCAGTTCTTC. This encodes CATSDPRGYNEQFF.

This clonotype was seen only a few times. This may be a read error: a much more frequent sequence differs by one nucleotide. This chain joins TRBV7-3 and TRBJ2-7; 7 bases fit TRBD2. The germline V gene encodes CDR1 SGHTA and CDR2 FQGTGA. The CDR3 is 13 amino acids. V trimming: 6 bases; J trimming: 5 bases; junction bases outside the gene matches: 7. CDR3 sequence reads: CASRKQRGDEQYF. CDR3 nucleotide sequence: TGTGCCAGCAGGAAGCAACGGGGGGACGAGCAGTACTTC.

Regarding this clonotype: One junction end disagrees with the germline gene, perhaps due to a read error. The V call is TRBV20-1, the J call TRBJ2-1, with TRBD1 as a possible D gene (5 bases). Germline V gives CDR1 DFQATT, CDR2 SNEGSKA (reference sequence). The CDR3 covers 14 residues. The CDR3 DNA reads TGCAGTGCTAGCTTTCAGGGTCGAAGCAATGAGCGGTTCTTC. Translation gives CSASFQGRSNERFF.

V usage is TRBV6-1 and J usage is TRBJ1-4; D remains ambiguous. Trimming removed 6 bases from V and 2 bases from J, with 16 bases in between. This CDR3 is 16 amino acids long. CDR1 and CDR2 from the germline V gene are MNHNS and SASEGT. The CDR3 DNA sequence: TGTGCCAGCAGGGTGAGAGGGATCCGGACTAATGAAAAACTGTTTTTT. This translates into CASRVRGIRTNEKLFF.

The CDR3 DNA reads TGCAGTGCTAGAGTGTTAGGACAGGTCAATGAGCAGTTCTTC. As protein: CSARVLGQVNEQFF. This chain links TRBV20-1 with TRBJ2-1, with 7 bases aligning to TRBD1. J was trimmed by 6 bases and V by 1 base; bases with no gene match: 6. Germline V gene lookup returns CDR1 DFQATT and CDR2 SNEGSKA (reference sequence). This CDR3 has 14 amino acids.

The chain is built from TRBV29-1 and TRBJ1-1; no definite D call. With 5 bases removed from V and 1 base from J, the gap between germline ends came to 8 bases. The CDR3 is 12 residues long. The germline V gene encodes CDR1 SQVTM and CDR2 ANQGSEA. The CDR3 region is CSVITPNTEAFF. The CDR3 DNA follows: TGCAGCGTTATCACACCGAACACTGAAGCTTTCTTT.

The chain employs TRBV20-1 and TRBJ1-4; D gene uncertain. Germline V gives CDR1 DFQATT, CDR2 SNEGSKA (reference sequence). CDR3 length equals 11 residues. The V end was cut by 2 bases, the J end by 8 bases, with 6 bases between. CDR3 in DNA: TGCAGTGCTAGATCGGAAGAAAAACTGTTTTTT. It is translated as CSARSEEKLFF.

The chain uses TRBV12-3 or TRBV12-4 and TRBJ1-5; no reliable D call. The CDR3 has 16 residues. V lost 1 base and J lost 0, with 10 bases in between. The CDR3 reads CASSLGGAHSNQPQHF. CDR3 bases: TGTGCCAGCAGTTTAGGGGGAGCTCATAGCAATCAGCCCCAGCATTTT.

Comments on this clonotype: This may come from a read error, since a much larger clone is one base off. The CDR3 region is CAISAGGDAYTF. The CDR3 DNA follows: TGTGCCATCAGTGCAGGGGGCGATGCCTACACCTTC. The J gene is TRBJ1-2, the V gene TRBV10-3; 8 bases align to TRBD1. The V gene end was trimmed by 4 bases and the J gene end by 10 bases; junction bases not matched to a gene: 5. The CDR3 extends over 12 amino acids. Germline V gene sequence: CDR1 ENHRY, CDR2 SYGVKD.

This clonotype was detected ten times or more. The CDR3 DNA is TGCAGTGCTAGCCCGACTTCCTACGAGCAGTACTTC. Translating gives CSASPTSYEQYF. The V gene is TRBV20-1, the J gene TRBJ2-7; no firm D call. The CDR3 length is 12 residues. Germline assignment: CDR1 DFQATT and CDR2 SNEGSKA (reference sequence). Trimming shortened V by 3 bases and J by 1 base, and 7 bases separated the two germline ends.

This clonotype was recorded many times. The chain couples TRBV11-2 to TRBJ1-1; the D is unclear. From germline, CDR1 is SGHAT and CDR2 FQNNGV. V lost 1 base, J lost 7 bases, and 7 bases lay in between. The CDR3 extends over 12 amino acids. The CDR3: CASSLGTVEAFF. CDR3 sequence (DNA): TGTGCCAGCAGCTTAGGAACGGTTGAAGCTTTCTTT.

To note about this clonotype: A read error is possible here, since a much larger clone lies one base away. The chain joins TRBV4-2 to TRBJ2-1, with D perhaps given as TRBD1 or TRBD2 (5 bases each). Per the germline V gene, CDR1 is LGHNA and CDR2 is YNFKEQ. V lost 5 bases to trimming and J lost 10 bases, with 24 bases between them. The CDR3 totals 16 residues. The CDR3 coding sequence is TGTGCCAGCAGCTCCGGTGGGGCCGACTATATCTACGAGCAGTTCTTC. This encodes CASSSGGADYIYEQFF.

This clonotype was seen many times. The CDR3 reads CSVVPGEYTQYF. DNA for the CDR3: TGCAGCGTCGTCCCCGGGGAATATACGCAGTATTTT. This chain connects TRBV29-1 to TRBJ2-3; TRBD2 is a possible D gene (5 bases). V lost 6 bases, J lost 7 bases, and 14 bases lay in between. In germline, CDR1 is SQVTM, CDR2 ANQGSEA. CDR3 length equals 12 residues.

This clonotype has more than one count but fewer than ten. V and J are TRBV7-9 and TRBJ2-3; 7 bases agree with TRBD2. Trimming took 5 bases from V and 10 from J; bases not matched to a gene: 9. The CDR3 totals 13 residues. The V gene's germline CDR1 is SEHNR and CDR2 FQNEAQ (reference sequence). The CDR3 nucleotides are TGTGCCAGCAGCGCGTCCTCTAGCGGATCGCAGTATTTT. The encoded protein is CASSASSSGSQYF.

V usage is TRBV7-2 and J usage is TRBJ2-3; no clear D gene. The germline V and J ends were trimmed by 7 bases and 0 bases, with 14 bases remaining between them. Germline V gene sequence: CDR1 SGHTA, CDR2 FQGNSA. The length of the CDR3 is 15 residues. The CDR3 nucleotides read TGTGCCAGCACTCCCCAGGCGTCTAGCACAGATACGCAGTATTTT. This codes for CASTPQASSTDTQYF.

V gene TRBV20-1 combines with J gene TRBJ1-5; D is unclear. The CDR3 sequence is 15 residues long. Germline V gene lookup returns CDR1 DFQATT and CDR2 SNEGSKA (reference sequence). V dropped 5 bases and J dropped 6 bases, with 20 bases sitting between them. The CDR3 DNA follows: TGCAGTGCTTCATTGGGCCCGGCGAGTAGTCAGCCCCAGCATTTT. It specifies CSASLGPASSQPQHF.

This clonotype was seen a few times. The gene calls are TRBV2 and TRBJ2-5, with a weak D call TRBD1 (5 bases). Germline CDR1 SNHLY, CDR2 FYNNEI. The CDR3 contains 13 residues. Trimming stripped 1 base from V and 5 bases from J, with 8 bases between. This CDR3 is CASSEGGPETQYF. DNA for the CDR3: TGTGCCAGCAGTGAAGGGGGCCCGGAGACCCAGTACTTC.

This clonotype was recorded a few times. Written as DNA, the CDR3 is TGTGCCAGCTCACCATCCCGTACCAGCGGGTATGGCTACACCTTC. Translation: CASSPSRTSGYGYTF. The chain couples TRBV18 to TRBJ1-2; D not resolved. Looked up from germline, CDR1 is KGHSH and CDR2 is LQKENI. The V end lost 2 bases, the J end lost 5 bases, and 15 bases lay between the germline ends. This CDR3 is built from 15 residues.

The chain is built from TRBV24-1 and TRBJ2-1, with 9 bases identical to TRBD1. Germline lookup yields CDR1 KGHDR and CDR2 SFDVKD. The ends lost 9 bases at V and 6 bases at J; junction bases unmatched: 8. CDR3 length: 14 residues. Here the CDR3 reads CATSDRGASNEQFF. In DNA, the CDR3 is TGTGCCACCTCTGACAGGGGGGCGAGCAATGAGCAGTTCTTC.

The chain combines TRBV20-1 with TRBJ2-1; D might be TRBD2 (5 bases). Trimming pared 6 bases from V and 2 bases from J, leaving 14 bases between. This CDR3 spans 14 amino acids. Looked up from germline, CDR1 is DFQATT and CDR2 is SNEGSKA (reference sequence). The CDR3 DNA follows: TGCAGTGCCCCCCTGGGCGGGCCCTACAATGAGCAGTTCTTC. Translated, it gives CSAPLGGPYNEQFF.

The chain is built from TRBV7-9 and TRBJ2-3, with a weak D call TRBD2 (5 bases). V lost 3 bases, J lost 6 bases, and 13 bases lay in between. This CDR3 spans 14 amino acids. CDR1 is SEHNR, CDR2 FQNEAQ, per germline (reference sequence). CDR3 coding DNA: TGTGCCAGCAGCTTCATCGATGGCGGGGATACGCAGTATTTT. Translated, it gives CASSFIDGGDTQYF.

This clonotype was picked up a small number of times. The chain couples TRBV5-1 to TRBJ2-3; the match to TRBD1 covers 8 bases. This CDR3 region has 15 residues. The trim removed 2 bases at V and 4 bases at J, leaving 6 bases unmatched. Germline V gives CDR1 SGHRS, CDR2 YFSETQ. The CDR3 spells CASSLQGVNADTQYF. As DNA, the CDR3 is TGCGCCAGCAGCTTACAGGGGGTAAATGCAGATACGCAGTATTTT.

V and J are TRBV5-1 and TRBJ1-1, with D tentatively TRBD1 (6 bases). The germline V gene has CDR1 SGHRS and CDR2 YFSETQ. Trimming took 3 bases from V and 10 from J, leaving 19 bases between them. The CDR3 runs 14 residues. CDR3 nucleotides: TGCGCCAGCAGCTGGAGAGGGGGGGGCCCCGTAGCTTTCTTT. Protein product: CASSWRGGGPVAFF.

V is TRBV2 and J is TRBJ2-1; 8 bases align to TRBD2. The CDR3 totals 15 residues. V was clipped by 8 bases and J by 6 bases; unmatched bases: 12. Germline-derived CDR1 and CDR2 are SNHLY and FYNNEI. The CDR3 region is CASPRRGEVRNEQFF. Written as DNA, the CDR3 is TGTGCCAGCCCGAGGCGGGGGGAGGTACGCAATGAGCAGTTCTTC.

The chain combines TRBV7-2 with TRBJ1-2; 9 nucleotides align to TRBD1. V lost 0 bases and J lost 1; bases outside the gene matches: 15. CDR1 and CDR2 (germline): SGHTA, FQGNSA. The CDR3 contains 20 residues. In nucleotides, the CDR3 is TGTGCCAGCAGCTTAGCATCCCCCTTGAGGGACAGGGCCGATAACTATGGCTACACCTTC. Protein: CASSLASPLRDRADNYGYTF.

The J gene is TRBJ2-6, the V gene TRBV4-1; no reliable D call. This CDR3 is 17 amino acids long. Looked up from germline, CDR1 is MGHRA and CDR2 is YSYEKL. The V end was cut by 6 bases, the J end by 2 bases, with 17 bases between. In DNA, the CDR3 is TGCGCCAGCAGTCCAGCGTACACTCGGGCTGGGGCCAACGTCCTGACTTTC. Its translation is CASSPAYTRAGANVLTF.